The TCR beta chain described here comes from a study of cytomegalovirus exposure and HLA in healthy donors. Study summary: Prior work identified 120 million or so unique TCR beta sequences in 190 million or so T cells.

PCR employed 60 Vbeta and 13 Jbeta primers. Libraries were prepared by immunoSEQ multiplex PCR; TCRdb keeps only in-frame clonotypes and omits some of them. Altogether fewer than 200,000 clones are present, 79% being singletons, with the ten largest covering approximately 2%. V lost 2 bases to trimming and J lost 4 bases; unmatched junction nucleotides: 12. CDR3 length equals 17 residues. Germline V CDR1 and CDR2: MGHDK, SYGVNS. The chain couples TRBV25-1 to TRBJ2-7; 9 nucleotides align to TRBD2. Specimen: PBMCs. The source is a man aged 40-49 years in good health and CMV-seronegative. The CDR3 sequence: CASSEPKGSGRRYEQYF. CDR3 DNA sequence: TGTGCCAGCAGTGAACCCAAGGGGAGCGGGAGGAGATACGAGCAGTACTTC.